Below are 10 T cell receptor beta chains sequenced from a single sample in a study of shared clonotypes between healthy human individuals (dated by TCRdb to 2019 to 2021). Libraries were made using the immunoSEQ multiplex PCR assay. TCRdb holds this immuneACCESS table with in-frame rearrangements only. Some clones are missing; in checked studies, unresolved V genes explain under half, and the rest has no known cause. This sample is represented by roughly 2.1 million clones; 93% of them were singletons. The ten largest clones take up 1.5% to 2% of the sample. CD8 naive samples were obtained by positive selection for CCR7 among CD45RO-negative cells, yielding a CD45RA+CCR7+ population from which TemRA cells were excluded. Material: naive CD8+ T cells from PBMCs. The sample's cell subset or site label, decoded: CD45RA+CCR7+. These receptors were collected from a man younger than 35 in good health. Some clones in this sample may be carry-over from other donors' samples.

The table lists this clone with a few counts. Other DNA sequences in the same sample also yield this CDR3. V usage is TRBV28 and J usage is TRBJ1-2; D gene uncertain. CDR3 length: 13 amino acids. V shed 3 bases and J shed 4 bases, with 9 bases lying between them. In germline, CDR1 is MDHEN, CDR2 SYDVKM. This chain's CDR3 is CASSFRRLYGYTF. The CDR3 nucleotides read TGTGCCAGCAGTTTCCGGCGACTCTATGGCTACACCTTC.

The chain carries TRBV9 and TRBJ2-7, with 10 positions matching TRBD1. The CDR3 extends over 17 amino acids. V was clipped by 4 bases and J by 0 bases; unmatched bases: 10. CDR1 SGDLS and CDR2 YYNGEE come from the germline V gene. The CDR3 nucleotides are TGTGCCAGCAGCCTCAGCGCCGGGACAGGGGACTCCTACGAGCAGTACTTC. Translated: CASSLSAGTGDSYEQYF.

The chain employs TRBV7-9 and TRBJ2-5; 12 nucleotides align to TRBD2. Germline lookup yields CDR1 SEHNR and CDR2 FQNEAQ (reference sequence). V was pared by 10 bases and J by 4 bases, with 13 bases of the junction left unmatched. The CDR3 has 16 residues. The DNA of the CDR3 is TGTGCCACCTCTAGCGGGAGGGCCTCCATCGGAGAGACCCAGTACTTC. This sequence encodes CATSSGRASIGETQYF.

This rearrangement joins TRBV27 to TRBJ2-7, with D possibly being TRBD2 (6 bases). The germline V gene encodes CDR1 MNHEY and CDR2 SMNVEV (reference sequence). This CDR3 has 12 amino acids. V lost 5 bases, J lost 6 bases, and 11 bases lay in between. The CDR3 nucleotides read TGTGCCAGCAGTCCCCCGGGGGTCGAGCAGTACTTC. As protein: CASSPPGVEQYF.

This chain links TRBV4-3 with TRBJ2-7; 7 nucleotides align to TRBD2. This CDR3 is built from 15 residues. Per germline, CDR1 LGHNA and CDR2 YSLEER. V shed 0 bases, J shed 3 bases, and the junction held 5 bases outside the gene matches. CDR3 loop: CASSQEAGVLYEQYF. The CDR3 bases are TGCGCCAGCAGCCAAGAGGCGGGAGTTCTCTACGAGCAGTACTTC.

The chain has TRBV2 and TRBJ2-3; possible D gene TRBD2, 7 bases. The germline CDR1 and CDR2 sequences are SNHLY and FYNNEI. V was cut by 6 bases and J by 2 bases, with 15 bases left in between. The CDR3 is made up of 15 amino acids. The CDR3 sequence: CASRRGGFPTDTQYF. CDR3 coding DNA: TGTGCCAGCAGGAGGGGGGGATTTCCCACAGATACGCAGTATTTT.

The chain has TRBV19 and TRBJ1-5, with TRBD1 matching over 7 bases. The V gene end was trimmed by 5 bases and the J gene end by 7 bases; junction bases not matched to a gene: 8. Germline CDR1 LNHDA, CDR2 SQIVND (reference sequence). This CDR3 spans 14 amino acids. In nucleotides, the CDR3 is TGTGCCAGTAGTCTAGGGGGCGCATGGCAGCCCCAGCATTTT. Protein: CASSLGGAWQPQHF.

The J gene is TRBJ2-4, the V gene TRBV7-9, with a possible D match to TRBD2 (6 bases). V lost 1 base, J lost 6 bases, and 13 bases lay in between. Germline-derived CDR1 and CDR2 are SEHNR and FQNEAQ (reference sequence). The CDR3 has 15 residues. The DNA of the CDR3 is TGTGCCAGCAGCTTAGTTGGGGGGACCCTAAACATTCAGTACTTC. Its translation is CASSLVGGTLNIQYF.

This clone has only one observation. Other DNA sequences of this sample code for an identical CDR3. The rearrangement links TRBV19 to TRBJ1-5; TRBD1 agrees at 11 bases. Losses at the gene ends were 5 bases for V and 4 bases for J; bases not matched to a gene: 4. This CDR3 comprises 15 residues. Germline CDR1 and CDR2: LNHDA and SQIVND (reference sequence). This CDR3 is CASSGRDRGNQPQHF. CDR3 DNA: TGTGCCAGTAGTGGCCGGGACAGGGGGAATCAGCCCCAGCATTTT.

CDR3 amino acids: CASSSLGGTQYF. DNA of the CDR3: TGTGCCAGCAGCTCCCTTGGAGGTACGCAGTATTTT. The V gene is TRBV7-6, the J gene TRBJ2-3; tentatively, D is TRBD2 (5 bases). Germline V gene sequence: CDR1 SGHVS, CDR2 FNYEAQ. CDR3 length equals 12 residues. The germline V and J ends were trimmed by 4 bases and 8 bases, with 10 bases remaining between them.